This note documents a single T cell receptor beta chain sequence. Antigen: not known. The sample is drawn from a study of T cells in Graves' hyperthyroidism and ophthalmopathy. Study-wide results and caveats: Ophthalmopathy and stable hyperthyroidism were told apart by a 13 V-J model.

The CDR3 covers 17 residues. From germline, CDR1 is KGHDR and CDR2 SFDVKD. Unmatched junction bases numbered 7, after V lost 0 bases and J lost 8 bases. TCR beta CDR3 regions were amplified from RNA. Researchers ran a first-round RT-PCR on the TCR CDR3 using the HTBI primer set. TCRdb reprocessed the multiplex PCR reads with MiXCR, giving one entry per CDR3 protein. The data show more than 350,000 distinct CDR3 sequences, roughly 15% seen once. This receptor was obtained from a woman aged 25 to 39 with Graves' ophthalmopathy. V is TRBV24-1 and J is TRBJ2-1; 12 positions match TRBD2. Sequenced sample: blood. CDR3 sequence reads: CATSDLGASGGEHEQFF. For the CDR3, the DNA is TGTGCCACCAGTGATTTGGGCGCTAGCGGGGGGGAGCATGAGCAGTTCTTC.